The entry that follows covers one T cell receptor beta chain sequence. This CDR3 region has 16 residues. V was clipped by 4 bases and J by 7 bases; unmatched bases: 9. Per the germline V gene, CDR1 is MDHEN and CDR2 is SYDVKM. The data were obtained in a study of tumor-infiltrating lymphocytes in oesophageal squamous cell carcinoma. A single record per CDR3 protein comes from TCRdb applying MiXCR to the PCR reads. The sample shows around 15,000 distinct CDR3 sequences, roughly half of them seen only once. The rearrangement uses TRBV28 and TRBJ1-5, with TRBD1 matching 11 bases. The TCR sequence derives from a female donor with esophageal squamous cell carcinoma. The material sequenced was esophageal tumor tissue. Here the CDR3 reads CASSSPGQGAEQPQHF. The CDR3 bases are TGTGCCAGCAGTTCACCAGGACAGGGGGCGGAACAGCCCCAGCATTTT.